Following are 15 T cell receptor beta chains from one sample sequenced in a study of T cells after posttransplantation cyclophosphamide. The naive gate required viable CD3+CD4+ or CD3+CD8+ cells with CCR7+CD45RA+CD45RO-CD95-CD27+CD28+ phenotype. Generated by immunoSEQ multiplex PCR, the TCRdb table keeps only in-frame clones and is missing some. The sample lists about 16,000 clones, 94% occurring once. The material sequenced was naive CD4+ T cells sorted from blood. The receptor set was obtained from a woman in her 50s in good health and a related stem cell transplant donor.

CDR3 DNA sequence: TGTGCCATCAGTCTAGCGGCAAGCACAGATACGCAGTATTTT. Its translation: CAISLAASTDTQYF. V is TRBV10-3 and J is TRBJ2-3; 7 bases agree with TRBD2. The trim removed 5 bases at V and 0 bases at J, leaving 2 bases unmatched. The CDR3 has 14 amino acids. Germline V CDR1 and CDR2: ENHRY, SYGVKD.

This clone was observed a few times. The chain has TRBV6-5 and TRBJ2-1; D is unresolved. Trimming removed 0 bases at V and 7 bases at J, with 13 bases between. Germline lookup yields CDR1 MNHEY and CDR2 SVGAGI. The CDR3 is 15 residues long. For the CDR3, the DNA is TGTGCCAGCAGTTACTCGTATTCAGATTGGAATGAGCAGTTCTTC. This codes for CASSYSYSDWNEQFF.

This chain uses TRBV7-2 with TRBJ2-7; TRBD2 agrees at 9 bases. CDR3 size: 15 residues. Germline V gives CDR1 SGHTA, CDR2 FQGNSA. Trimming at V came to 1 base and at J to 4 bases, leaving 5 bases not matched to a gene. CDR3 sequence reads: CASSLVSSGVYEQYF. The CDR3 DNA sequence: TGTGCCAGCAGCTTAGTTTCTAGCGGGGTATACGAGCAGTACTTC.

This sequence joins TRBV7-3 and TRBJ2-7; D possibly corresponds to TRBD2 (5 bases). Trimming stripped 2 bases from V and 4 bases from J, with 15 bases between. Germline V lookup: CDR1 SGHTA, CDR2 FQGTGA. The CDR3 extends over 15 amino acids. This chain's CDR3 is CASSLEQAGIYEQYF. CDR3 sequence (DNA): TGTGCCAGCAGCTTAGAGCAGGCGGGCATTTACGAGCAGTACTTC.

The chain couples TRBV7-9 to TRBJ2-1; 13 positions match TRBD2. The CDR3 length is 17 residues. Germline-derived CDR1 and CDR2 are SEHNR and FQNEAQ (reference sequence). After removal of 6 bases from V and 4 bases from J, the junction contained 9 bases not matched to a gene. The CDR3 DNA reads as TGTGCCAGCAGAGGTACCGGGACTAGCGGGATTTACAATGAGCAGTTCTTC. Residues: CASRGTGTSGIYNEQFF.

J is TRBJ2-7 and V is TRBV7-9, with D perhaps matching TRBD1 (5 bases). The CDR3 is 16 residues long. Germline values: CDR1 SEHNR, CDR2 FQNEAQ (reference sequence). Deletions cut 3 bases from V and 0 bases from J, with 15 bases between. Here the CDR3 reads CASSFSVTGVSYEQYF. CDR3 DNA: TGTGCCAGCAGCTTTTCCGTCACAGGCGTCTCCTACGAGCAGTACTTC. Combining the CDR3 with reference TRBV7-9 and TRBJ2-7 gives the whole variable domain DTGVSQNPRHKITKRGQNVTFRCDPISEHNRLYWYRQTLGQGPEFLTYFQNEAQLEKSRLLSDRFSAERPKGSFSTLEIQRTEQGDSAMYLCASSFSVTGVSYEQYFGPGTRLTVT.

The chain couples TRBV6-4 to TRBJ1-2; no clear D gene. The CDR3 runs to 14 residues. The germline CDR1 and CDR2 sequences are MRHNA and SNTAGT. Deletions cut 3 bases from V and 7 bases from J, with 15 bases between. CDR3 sequence: CASSDSGVGGGYTF. The CDR3 nucleotides are TGTGCCAGCAGTGATTCTGGAGTTGGAGGTGGCTACACCTTC.

The CDR3, as DNA: TGTGCCAGCAGTTCAATAAACGGGGGGAACACTGAAGCTTTCTTT. This encodes CASSSINGGNTEAFF. V is TRBV27 and J is TRBJ1-1; possible D gene TRBD1, 5 bases. The germline V gene has CDR1 MNHEY and CDR2 SMNVEV (reference sequence). The germline V and J ends were trimmed by 4 bases and 1 base, with 13 bases remaining between them. The CDR3 loop spans 15 amino acids.

This clone has only one observation. V is TRBV29-1 and J is TRBJ1-2; 7 positions agree with TRBD1. V lost 6 bases, J lost 3 bases, and 10 bases stayed unmatched. The CDR3 is 14 amino acids. Germline-derived CDR1 and CDR2 are SQVTM and ANQGSEA. The CDR3 DNA follows: TGCAGCGTGGGCTCCGGGACAGCGGACTATGGCTACACCTTC. This translates into CSVGSGTADYGYTF. Drawing the rest from reference TRBV29-1 and TRBJ1-2, the complete variable domain is SAVISQKPSRDICQRGTSLTIQCQVDSQVTMMFWYRQQPGQSLTLIATANQGSEATYESGFVIDKFPISRPNLTFSTLTVSNMSPEDSSIYLCSVGSGTADYGYTFGSGTRLTVV.

J is TRBJ2-1 and V is TRBV11-3; 9 bases align to TRBD2. The CDR3 has 15 amino acids. Trimming cost V 2 bases and J 7 bases; bases outside gene matches: 6. Germline values: CDR1 SGHNT, CDR2 YENEEA. CDR3 coding DNA: TGTGCCAGCAGCTTATACGGAACTAGCGGGAATGAGCAGTTCTTC. Its protein is CASSLYGTSGNEQFF.

The chain joins TRBV7-3 to TRBJ2-3; 7 bases match TRBD1. With 5 bases clipped from V and 2 bases from J, the junction kept 1 base outside the gene matches. This CDR3 region has 13 residues. Germline values: CDR1 SGHTA, CDR2 FQGTGA. The CDR3: CASSRGLTDTQYF. Here the CDR3 DNA reads TGTGCCAGCAGCAGGGGGCTCACAGATACGCAGTATTTT.

This clone was seen only once. V gene TRBV15 combines with J gene TRBJ1-2; D might be TRBD1 (5 bases). The CDR3 contains 13 residues. V was pared by 4 bases and J by 7 bases, with 13 bases between. The germline CDR1 and CDR2 sequences are LNHNV and YYDKDF (reference sequence). The CDR3 sequence: CATSNPGGAGYTF. The DNA of the CDR3 is TGTGCCACCAGCAACCCGGGGGGAGCTGGCTACACCTTC.

This chain connects TRBV18 to TRBJ2-1; the match to TRBD1 covers 9 bases. The J segment lost 8 bases and the V segment lost 3 bases, leaving 8 bases of the junction unmatched. The CDR3 is made up of 15 amino acids. Germline CDR1 KGHSH, CDR2 LQKENI. The CDR3 loop reads CASSPPRTGDDEQFF. The CDR3 bases are TGTGCCAGCTCACCGCCCCGGACAGGGGACGATGAGCAGTTCTTC.

The rearrangement joins TRBV9 to TRBJ2-1, with D maybe TRBD2 (6 bases). CDR3 length: 14 residues. Germline CDR1 SGDLS, CDR2 YYNGEE. V gave up 0 bases and J gave up 4 bases, with 8 bases separating them. The CDR3 region is CASSVGREYNEQFF. The CDR3 region has the DNA TGTGCCAGCAGCGTAGGGAGGGAATACAATGAGCAGTTCTTC.

The chain joins TRBV5-6 to TRBJ1-6; TRBD1 agrees at 9 bases. Losses at the gene ends were 3 bases for V and 6 bases for J; bases not matched to a gene: 4. Germline-derived CDR1 and CDR2 are SGHDT and YYEEEE. The CDR3 consists of 15 residues. The DNA for the CDR3 is TGTGCCAGCAGCTATCCGGGACAGGGTAATTCACCCCTCCACTTT. This codes for CASSYPGQGNSPLHF.